The T cell receptor (beta chain) under discussion was sequenced for a study of blood T cell repertoires in COVID-19. Looking at the study overall: From the United States, Italy and Spain came samples of acute and convalescent COVID-19.

Original handling: Quantification of nucleated cells was approximated via reference gene primer amplification. The method was immunoSEQ multiplex PCR; TCRdb's version includes in-frame clones alone and lacks a portion of them. V, J and clone size were drawn from that table, and D and trimming were deduced from the DNA. The table lists 250,000 or so clones, 70% to 85% of them singletons. The V gene's germline CDR1 is KGHSH and CDR2 LQKENI. This CDR3 contains 14 residues. Trimming removed 3 bases from V and 4 bases from J, with 10 bases in between. V usage is TRBV18 and J usage is TRBJ1-3; D is perhaps TRBD1 (6 bases). Sequenced material: peripheral blood. The sequence was collected from an elderly woman with acute or convalescent COVID-19. CDR3 amino acids: CASSPGHEGNTIYF. CDR3 bases: TGTGCCAGCTCACCGGGACACGAGGGAAACACCATATATTTT. Based on the CDR3 plus reference TRBV18 and TRBJ1-3, the full variable domain is NAGVMQNPRHLVRRRGQEARLRCSPMKGHSHVYWYRQLPEEGLKFMVYLQKENIIDESGMPKERFSAEFPKEGPSILRIQQVVRGDSAAYFCASSPGHEGNTIYFGEGSWLTVV.